Listed below are T cell receptor beta chains from one sample, sequenced in a study of molecular identifiers for immune sequencing clone quantification. TCRdb used MiXCR to reprocess the PCR reads, holding one entry per CDR3 protein. The sample consists of a few hundred thousand distinct CDR3 sequences, over 20% of them appearing once. Sequencing was performed on naive CD8+ T cells from blood, with Jurkat cell RNA spiked in. The origin of the receptors is a human donor in good health. Some libraries in this study had Jurkat cell RNA spiked in. Both conserved end residues are part of each CDR3. A D gene is named only where the DNA matches it firmly.

V,D,CDR3
TRBV9,TRBD2,CASSVAPGTNYEQYF
TRBV7-9,NA,CASSLLEWDTGELFF
TRBV11-2,NA,CASSLARRAPNNEQFF
TRBV15,NA,CATSSGTPSRPQHF
TRBV4-3,NA,CASSHGGTEAFF
TRBV19,TRBD2,CASRTGTTSYEQYF
TRBV4-1,NA,CASSQQASYEQYF
TRBV2,NA,CASTLTVGELFF
TRBV6-5,NA,CASSYPTSGPGLVYLAEAFF
TRBV6-5,NA,CASSYTGFFHNEQFF
TRBV20-1,TRBD2,CSATGLSGRVDDEQFF
TRBV2,NA,CASRPPGPTVPDTQYF
TRBV4-1,TRBD1,CASSQEGPEGAETGELFF
TRBV7-9,NA,CASSLGTENTQYF
TRBV30,TRBD1,CAWITDRAGGEQFF
TRBV6-6,TRBD1,CASSYAPGTGPRWNTGELFF
TRBV25-1,NA,CASSEEVTDTQYF
TRBV5-1,TRBD2,CASSLGGRAQETQYF
TRBV6-1,TRBD1,CASSPWDSNTEAFF
TRBV5-8,NA,CASSLRRTYGEQFF
TRBV18,NA,CASSPAWTSRETQYF
TRBV6-2/TRBV6-3,NA,CASCDESTDTQYF
TRBV4-3,TRBD2,CASSQGLAGAQPTEQFF
TRBV28,NA,CASSEGGIIQYF
TRBV12-3/TRBV12-4,NA,CASSPAGTGTDTQYF
TRBV11-2,NA,CASSWQPNEQYF
TRBV6-2/TRBV6-3,NA,CASTKWGEQFF
TRBV13,NA,CASSLGQRNTDTQYF
TRBV6-5,NA,CASSYSYSSSGANVLTF
TRBV11-2,TRBD2,CASSPTRTSGAQETQYF
TRBV25-1,TRBD2,CASSVTSGRHEQYF
TRBV6-5,NA,CASSYFTGTEAFF
TRBV25-1,TRBD1,CASTGGTEAFF
TRBV20-1,TRBD2,CSARGLAASDEQFF
TRBV30,NA,CAWSVVRGRDTQYF
TRBV6-2/TRBV6-3,NA,CASSYGEKAVNTEAFF
TRBV7-9,NA,CASSEEFSGNTIYF
TRBV5-1,NA,CASSLVPGTNTYNEQFF
TRBV12-3/TRBV12-4,NA,CASSTSAGGNEKLFF
TRBV20-1,NA,CSATARVYPYEQYF
TRBV19,NA,CASSANSYEQYF
TRBV29-1,TRBD2,CSVVGGRALEQYF
TRBV6-5,TRBD2,CASSFSGGLAGGRPYEQYF
TRBV5-1,NA,CVSSSVDSYEQYF
TRBV7-8,NA,CASSIGVGNNEQIF
TRBV6-1,NA,CASSEGWPYEQYF
TRBV5-3,NA,CASSSRDLCTDTQYF
TRBV28,TRBD2,CASSPGTSQETQYF
TRBV30,TRBD1,CAWSTGTGHYEQYF
TRBV12-3/TRBV12-4,NA,CASSFSTLGRGAYNEQFF